The rows below give T cell receptor beta chains drawn from one sample of a study of lymphopenia after photon versus proton radiotherapy. Here immunoSEQ multiplex PCR was the method, and the copy in TCRdb shows in-frame clones only, minus some. This table holds about 50,000 clones, 80% to 95% found once. The source material was peripheral blood, sampled from a patient treated with photon-based radiotherapy. These TCRs come from a woman in her 40s with cholangiocarcinoma. CDR3s include the opening cysteine and the closing phenylalanine or tryptophan. The order of the fields is D gene, clone size, V gene, J gene, CDR3 protein, CDR3 DNA. A D gene is named only where the DNA matches it firmly. Some rows have no size entry. The others give once, few or many, or a class for an expanded clone.

d_gene: .; abundance: .; v_gene: TRBV9; j_gene: TRBJ1-5; CDR3aa: CASSVDRAGSVLVGNQPQHF; CDR3nt: TGTGCCAGCAGCGTAGATCGGGCAGGGTCGGTCTTAGTTGGCAATCAGCCCCAGCATTTT
d_gene: .; abundance: .; v_gene: TRBV2; j_gene: TRBJ2-3; CDR3aa: CASSRRRGGVTDTQYF; CDR3nt: TGTGCCAGCAGCCGTAGGCGGGGCGGGGTCACAGATACGCAGTATTTT
d_gene: .; abundance: .; v_gene: TRBV28; j_gene: TRBJ1-2; CDR3aa: CASRQTNYGYTF; CDR3nt: TGTGCCAGCAGGCAAACTAACTATGGCTACACCTTC
d_gene: TRBD1; abundance: once; v_gene: TRBV6-4; j_gene: TRBJ1-1; CDR3aa: CASSVSGTGNTEAFF; CDR3nt: TGTGCCAGCAGTGTCTCCGGGACAGGGAACACTGAAGCTTTCTTT
d_gene: .; abundance: .; v_gene: TRBV6-5; j_gene: TRBJ1-2; CDR3aa: CASNRNMDTTGGYTF; CDR3nt: TGTGCCAGCAATCGGAATATGGACACTACGGGGGGCTACACCTTC
d_gene: .; abundance: .; v_gene: TRBV15; j_gene: TRBJ1-1; CDR3aa: CATSRDTATNTEAFF; CDR3nt: TGTGCCACCAGCAGAGATACAGCGACGAACACTGAAGCTTTCTTT
d_gene: TRBD2; abundance: .; v_gene: TRBV5-1; j_gene: TRBJ2-2; CDR3aa: CASSLEGASGRSLGELFF; CDR3nt: TGCGCCAGCAGCTTGGAGGGTGCTAGCGGGAGGTCCCTCGGGGAGCTGTTTTTT
d_gene: .; abundance: .; v_gene: TRBV7-2; j_gene: TRBJ1-1; CDR3aa: CASSLYRANEAFF; CDR3nt: TGTGCCAGCAGCTTATATAGAGCCAACGAAGCTTTCTTT
d_gene: .; abundance: .; v_gene: TRBV4-3; j_gene: TRBJ1-1; CDR3aa: CASSPIGNTEAFF; CDR3nt: TGCGCCAGCAGCCCGATAGGGAACACTGAAGCTTTCTTT
d_gene: TRBD2; abundance: .; v_gene: TRBV18; j_gene: TRBJ2-1; CDR3aa: CASSPQSGLAGLEQFF; CDR3nt: TGTGCCAGCTCACCACAATCGGGACTAGCGGGATTGGAGCAGTTCTTC
d_gene: .; abundance: .; v_gene: TRBV7-8; j_gene: TRBJ1-3; CDR3aa: CASSLSSGARWSGNTIYF; CDR3nt: TGTGCCAGCAGCTTAAGCTCGGGGGCCCGCTGGAGCGGAAACACCATATATTTT
d_gene: .; abundance: .; v_gene: TRBV14; j_gene: TRBJ1-6; CDR3aa: CASSQGLRNSPLHF; CDR3nt: TGTGCCAGCAGCCAAGGTTTGAGGAATTCACCCCTCCACTTT
d_gene: TRBD1; abundance: .; v_gene: TRBV19; j_gene: TRBJ2-7; CDR3aa: CASAHGQGAWEQYF; CDR3nt: TGTGCCAGTGCTCATGGACAGGGGGCCTGGGAGCAGTACTTC
d_gene: TRBD1; abundance: .; v_gene: TRBV27; j_gene: TRBJ2-3; CDR3aa: CASSRTGGFPDTQYF; CDR3nt: TGTGCCAGCAGTCGGACAGGTGGATTTCCAGATACGCAGTATTTT
d_gene: .; abundance: .; v_gene: TRBV6-5; j_gene: TRBJ2-7; CDR3aa: CASRDLTKSSYEQYF; CDR3nt: TGTGCCAGCAGGGATTTGACGAAAAGCTCCTACGAGCAGTACTTC
d_gene: .; abundance: few; v_gene: TRBV5-1; j_gene: TRBJ1-1; CDR3aa: CASSSQMNTEAFF; CDR3nt: TGCGCCAGCAGCTCACAAATGAACACTGAAGCTTTCTTT
d_gene: TRBD1; abundance: once; v_gene: TRBV4-1; j_gene: TRBJ1-4; CDR3aa: CASSHRGQGISGEKLFF; CDR3nt: TGCGCCAGCAGCCACCGAGGACAGGGTATTTCTGGTGAAAAACTGTTTTTT